This TCR beta chain was captured in a study of OX40 agonist ivuxolimab in advanced cancers. Patients were ineligible given autoimmune disease history or systemic immunosuppression. There are 19 residues in the CDR3. V gave up 7 bases and J gave up 0 bases; unmatched junction bases: 17. Per the germline V gene, CDR1 is LNHDA and CDR2 is SQIVND (reference sequence). Sequenced by immunoSEQ multiplex PCR; TCRdb stores in-frame clones only, minus some. The repertoire has 100,000 or so clones, 70% to 90% of them found once; the top ten carry about 0.15%. The genes are TRBV19 and TRBJ2-7, with TRBD2 matching over 11 bases. This TCR was sampled from an adult with an advanced solid tumor such as melanoma, head and neck, liver or kidney cancer. Sequencing was performed on CD4+ or CD8+ T cells sorted from blood, taken in a trial of the OX40 agonist ivuxolimab. Here the CDR3 reads CASTPSLWTSGRSSYEQYF. The CDR3 DNA is TGTGCCAGTACCCCAAGTTTATGGACTAGCGGGCGGAGCTCCTACGAGCAGTACTTC.